The clone carrying this TCR beta chain was detected ten times or more. The data are from a study of T cells in Graves' hyperthyroidism and ophthalmopathy. Amplification of TCR beta CDR3 regions was performed using RNA transcripts as template. HTBI primers were used for first-round RT-PCR of the TCR CDR3. TCRdb redid the calling of the multiplex PCR reads with MiXCR, one entry per CDR3 protein. Here the sample spans around 610,000 distinct CDR3 sequences, 14% to 15% being singletons. Exclusion criteria comprised uncontrolled infection, other autoimmune disease, pregnancy or lactation. Sequencing was done on a sample of blood. The sequence was obtained from a woman between 40 and 50 years old with Graves' ophthalmopathy.

The CDR3 loop reads CASSLAPQGETQYF. CDR3 in DNA: TGTGCCAGCAGCTTAGCGCCCCAGGGGGAGACCCAGTACTTC. This chain joins TRBV7-6 and TRBJ2-5; D may be TRBD1 (6 bases). The CDR3 extends over 14 amino acids. V shed 0 bases and J shed 5 bases, with 10 bases lying between them. Germline V lookup: CDR1 SGHVS, CDR2 FNYEAQ.